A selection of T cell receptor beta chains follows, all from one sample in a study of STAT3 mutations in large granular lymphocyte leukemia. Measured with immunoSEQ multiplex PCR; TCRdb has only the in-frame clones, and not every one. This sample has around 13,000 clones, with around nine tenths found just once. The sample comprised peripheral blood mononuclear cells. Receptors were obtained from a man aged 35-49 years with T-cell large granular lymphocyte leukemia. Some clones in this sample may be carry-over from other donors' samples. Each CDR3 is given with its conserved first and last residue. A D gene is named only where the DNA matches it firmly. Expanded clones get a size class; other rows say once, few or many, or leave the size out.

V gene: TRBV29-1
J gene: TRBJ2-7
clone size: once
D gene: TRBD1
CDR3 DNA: TGCAGCGCCCGAGGGACAGGGGAGACCTACGAGCAGTACTTC
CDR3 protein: CSARGTGETYEQYF

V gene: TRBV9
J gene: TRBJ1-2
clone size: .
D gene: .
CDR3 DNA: TGTGCCAGCGGCCCGGGTCCTGTTATCTATGGCTACACCTTC
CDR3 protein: CASGPGPVIYGYTF

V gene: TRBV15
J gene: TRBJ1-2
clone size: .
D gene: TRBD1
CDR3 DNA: TGTGCCACCAACCCCGGGACAGGGGGCGGATATGGCTACACCTTC
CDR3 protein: CATNPGTGGGYGYTF

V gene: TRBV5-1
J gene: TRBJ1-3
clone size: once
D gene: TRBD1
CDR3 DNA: TGCGCCAGCAGCTTGGGCGGGACAGACCTAAACACCATATATTTT
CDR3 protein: CASSLGGTDLNTIYF

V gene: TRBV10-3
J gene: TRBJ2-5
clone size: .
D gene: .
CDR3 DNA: TGTGCCATCAAGGGGACCCCTCAGGGGAGATTAGTTGAGACCCAGTACTTC
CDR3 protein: CAIKGTPQGRLVETQYF

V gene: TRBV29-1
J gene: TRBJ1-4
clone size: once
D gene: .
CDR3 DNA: TGCAGCGTCCGTCAGGGTACGGCAACTAATGAAAAACTGTTTTTT
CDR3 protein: CSVRQGTATNEKLFF

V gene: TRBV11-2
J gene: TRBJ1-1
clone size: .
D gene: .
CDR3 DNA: TGTGCCAGCAGCTTAGATTATGGAACGGTGGCTTTCTTT
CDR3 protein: CASSLDYGTVAFF

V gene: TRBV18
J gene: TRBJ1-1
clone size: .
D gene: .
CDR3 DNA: TGTGCCAGCTCCCCCAGTGGGGCTGAAGCTTTCTTT
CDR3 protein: CASSPSGAEAFF

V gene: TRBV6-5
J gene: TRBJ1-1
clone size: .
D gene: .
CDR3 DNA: TGTGCCAGCAGGGGCGGGAACACTGAAGCTTTCTTT
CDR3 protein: CASRGGNTEAFF

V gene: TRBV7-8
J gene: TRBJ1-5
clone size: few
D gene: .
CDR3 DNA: TGTGCCAGCAGATTCGGAGCCAGCAATCAGCCCCAGCATTTT
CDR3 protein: CASRFGASNQPQHF

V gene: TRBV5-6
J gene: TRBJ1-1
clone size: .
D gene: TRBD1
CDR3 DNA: TGTGCCAGCAGCTTCCCCGGGACAGGGAGGCCTGAAGCTTTCTTT
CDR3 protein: CASSFPGTGRPEAFF

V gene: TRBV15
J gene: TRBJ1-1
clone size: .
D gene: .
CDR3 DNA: TGTGCCACCAGCAGAGTTCGGGGGGACACTGAAGCTTTCTTT
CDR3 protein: CATSRVRGDTEAFF

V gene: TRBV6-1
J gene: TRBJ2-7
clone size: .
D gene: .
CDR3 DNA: TGTGCCAGCAGTCTAACGGTCCTATGGGAGCAGTACTTC
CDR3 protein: CASSLTVLWEQYF

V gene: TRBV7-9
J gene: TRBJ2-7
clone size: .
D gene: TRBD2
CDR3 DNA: TGTGCCAGCAGCTCCGGGACTAGCGCCTCCTACGAGCAGTACTTC
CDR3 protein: CASSSGTSASYEQYF

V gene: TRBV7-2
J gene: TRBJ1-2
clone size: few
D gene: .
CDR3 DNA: TGTGCCAGCAGCTTAGAGGGGGGCTACACCTTC
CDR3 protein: CASSLEGGYTF

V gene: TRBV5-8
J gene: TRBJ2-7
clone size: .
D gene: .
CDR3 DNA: TGTGCCAGCAGGGTGACAGGCAGCTCCTACGAGCAGTACTTC
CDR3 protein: CASRVTGSSYEQYF

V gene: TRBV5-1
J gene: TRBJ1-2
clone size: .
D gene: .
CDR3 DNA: TGCGCCAGCAGCTTGGCCCGTACAGGGAGGGACGGCTACACCTTC
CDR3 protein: CASSLARTGRDGYTF

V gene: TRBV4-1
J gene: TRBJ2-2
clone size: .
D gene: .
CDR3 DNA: TGCGCCAGCAGCCCAGGGCACCAGGGCTCCGGGGAGCTGTTTTTT
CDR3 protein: CASSPGHQGSGELFF

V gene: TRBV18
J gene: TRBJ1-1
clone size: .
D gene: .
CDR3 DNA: TGTGCCAGCTCACCGCCTAACGGAGAGTACACTGAAGCTTTCTTT
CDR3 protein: CASSPPNGEYTEAFF

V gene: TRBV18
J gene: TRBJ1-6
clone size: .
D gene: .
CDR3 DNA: TGTGCCAGCTCGGACGTAATGGGGGGCGCCTATAATTCACCCCTCCACTTT
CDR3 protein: CASSDVMGGAYNSPLHF

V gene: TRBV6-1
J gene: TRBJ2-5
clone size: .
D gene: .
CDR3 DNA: TGTGCCACCTTAAATGTGGGACGAGGGGAGACCCAGTACTTC
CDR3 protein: CATLNVGRGETQYF

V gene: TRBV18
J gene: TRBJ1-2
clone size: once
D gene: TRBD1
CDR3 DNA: TGTGCCAGCTCACCAGGGACAGGAGTTGGCTACACCTTC
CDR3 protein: CASSPGTGVGYTF

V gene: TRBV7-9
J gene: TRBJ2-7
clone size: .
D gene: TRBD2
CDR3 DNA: TGTGCCAGCAGCGGAACTAGCGGGGCAACCTACGAGCAGTACTTC
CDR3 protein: CASSGTSGATYEQYF

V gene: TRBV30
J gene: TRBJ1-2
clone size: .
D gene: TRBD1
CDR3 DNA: TGTGCCTGGAGTGTATTAGGGGGCGCTTCCTATGGCTACACCTTC
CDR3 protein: CAWSVLGGASYGYTF

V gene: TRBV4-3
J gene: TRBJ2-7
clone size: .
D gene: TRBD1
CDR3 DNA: TGCGCCAGCAGCCTCAGGACAGGACGCGAGCAGTACTTC
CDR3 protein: CASSLRTGREQYF

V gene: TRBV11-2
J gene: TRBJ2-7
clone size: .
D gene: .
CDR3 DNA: TGTGCCAGCAGCCCACTAGGGGTCGCCTACGAGCAGTACTTC
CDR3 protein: CASSPLGVAYEQYF

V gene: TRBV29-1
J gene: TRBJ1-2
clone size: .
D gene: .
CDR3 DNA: TGCAGCGTTGAGGGGGGGGGTGGCTACACCTTC
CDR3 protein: CSVEGGGGYTF

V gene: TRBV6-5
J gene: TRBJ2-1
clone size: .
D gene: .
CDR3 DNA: TGTGCCAGCAGTTACTCGAAACAGGAGGATGAGCAGTTCTTC
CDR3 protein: CASSYSKQEDEQFF

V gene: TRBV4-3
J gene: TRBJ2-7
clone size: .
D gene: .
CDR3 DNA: TGCGCCAGCAGCCAAGACAGGATCTTCTACGAGCAGTACTTC
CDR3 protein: CASSQDRIFYEQYF

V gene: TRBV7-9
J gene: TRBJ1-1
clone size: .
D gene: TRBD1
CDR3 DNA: TGTGCCAGCAGCTTGCAGGGGGCAGAGGCTGAAGCTTTCTTT
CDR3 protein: CASSLQGAEAEAFF

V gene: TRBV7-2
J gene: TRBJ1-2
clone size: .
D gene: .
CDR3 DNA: TGTGCCAGCAGTTTCACAGGAAACTATGGCTACACCTTC
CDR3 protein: CASSFTGNYGYTF

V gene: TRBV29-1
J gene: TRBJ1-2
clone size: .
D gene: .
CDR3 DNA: TGCAGCGTTGAAGATCGGGGGATCTCTGGCTACACCTTC
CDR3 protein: CSVEDRGISGYTF

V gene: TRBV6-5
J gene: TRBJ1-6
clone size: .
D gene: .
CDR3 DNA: TGTGCCAGCAGTTACTCGAGCAGGGAATCACCCCTCCACTTT
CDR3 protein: CASSYSSRESPLHF

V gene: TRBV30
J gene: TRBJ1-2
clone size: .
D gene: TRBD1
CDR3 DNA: TGTGCCTGGAGTGGACGGGACAGGGTCCTCTATGGCTACACCTTC
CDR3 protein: CAWSGRDRVLYGYTF

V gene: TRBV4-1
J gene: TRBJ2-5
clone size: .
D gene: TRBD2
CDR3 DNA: TGCGCCAGCAGCCAAGATACCCTCGGGGGGGGCCAAGAGACCCAGTACTTC
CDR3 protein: CASSQDTLGGGQETQYF

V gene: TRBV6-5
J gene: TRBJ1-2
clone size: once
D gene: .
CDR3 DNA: TGTGCCAGCAGCCCGGGGCGCGGCTACACCTTC
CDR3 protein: CASSPGRGYTF

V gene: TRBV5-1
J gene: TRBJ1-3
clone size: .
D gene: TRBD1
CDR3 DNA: TGCGCCAGCAGCTTTAACCGGGACAGCGGAAACACCATATATTTT
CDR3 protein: CASSFNRDSGNTIYF

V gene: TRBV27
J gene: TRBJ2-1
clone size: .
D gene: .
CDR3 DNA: TGTGCCAGCAGTATCTTAGGCAATGAGCAGTTCTTC
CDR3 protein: CASSILGNEQFF

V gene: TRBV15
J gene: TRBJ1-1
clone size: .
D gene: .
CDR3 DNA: TGTGCCACCAGCAGAGTCGGACAGATCACTGAAGCTTTCTTT
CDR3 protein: CATSRVGQITEAFF

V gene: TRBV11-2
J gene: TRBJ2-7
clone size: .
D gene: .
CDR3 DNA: TGTGCCAGCAGCTTAGATGAGCCGGGGCAGTACTTC
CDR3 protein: CASSLDEPGQYF

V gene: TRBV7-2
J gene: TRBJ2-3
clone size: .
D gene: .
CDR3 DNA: TGTGCCAGCAGTCTGACGGGGGCCCTGGGGGATACGCAGTATTTT
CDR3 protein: CASSLTGALGDTQYF

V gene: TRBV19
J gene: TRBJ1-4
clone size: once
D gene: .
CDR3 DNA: TGTGCCAGTAGCCGCGAAGGCAGGGCAAAAACTAATGAAAAACTGTTTTTT
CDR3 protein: CASSREGRAKTNEKLFF

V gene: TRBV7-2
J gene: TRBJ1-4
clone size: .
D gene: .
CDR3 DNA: TGTGCCAGCAGCTTGGGAGGGGTGGGAACTAATGAAAAACTGTTTTTT
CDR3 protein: CASSLGGVGTNEKLFF

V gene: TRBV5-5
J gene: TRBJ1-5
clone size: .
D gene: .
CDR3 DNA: TGTGCCAGCAGCTTAATACTAGGGGGCAATCAGCCCCAGCATTTT
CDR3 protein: CASSLILGGNQPQHF

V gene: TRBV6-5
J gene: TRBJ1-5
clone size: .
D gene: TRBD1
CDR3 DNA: TGTGCCAGCAGCAGGACAGGGCATCAGCCCCAGCATTTT
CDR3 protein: CASSRTGHQPQHF

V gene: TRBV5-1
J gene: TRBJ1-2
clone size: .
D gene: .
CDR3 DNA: TGCGCCAGCAGCTGGGGGACGGAGAAGGATGGCTACACCTTC
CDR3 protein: CASSWGTEKDGYTF

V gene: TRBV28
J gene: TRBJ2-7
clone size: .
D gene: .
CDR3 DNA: TGTGCCAGCACCTGGGACACCTCCTACGAGCAGTACTTC
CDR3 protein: CASTWDTSYEQYF

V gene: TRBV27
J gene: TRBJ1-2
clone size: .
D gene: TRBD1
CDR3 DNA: TGTGCCAGCAGTTTAGACAGGGCTAACTATGGCTACACCTTC
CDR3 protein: CASSLDRANYGYTF

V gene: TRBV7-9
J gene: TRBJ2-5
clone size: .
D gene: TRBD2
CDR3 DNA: TGTGCCAGCTGCTTAGCGGGGGCACAAGAGACCCAGTACTTC
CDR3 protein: CASCLAGAQETQYF

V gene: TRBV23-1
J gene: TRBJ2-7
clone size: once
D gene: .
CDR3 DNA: TGCGCCAGCAGTCCAAGGGTCGAGCAGAGCTACGAGCAGTACTTC
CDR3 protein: CASSPRVEQSYEQYF

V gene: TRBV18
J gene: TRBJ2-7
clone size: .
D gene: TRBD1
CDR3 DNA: TGTGCCAGCTCACCACCCGGGACAGGGAAGTCCTACGAGCAGTACTTC
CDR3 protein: CASSPPGTGKSYEQYF

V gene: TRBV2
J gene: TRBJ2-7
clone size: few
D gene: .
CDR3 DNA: TGTGCCAGCAGATATCACACCTACGAGCAGTACTTC
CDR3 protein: CASRYHTYEQYF

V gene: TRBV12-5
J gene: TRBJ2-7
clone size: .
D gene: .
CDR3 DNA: TGTGCTAGTGGTTTGGTCAGGGAGTTCTCCTACGAGCAGTACTTC
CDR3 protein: CASGLVREFSYEQYF

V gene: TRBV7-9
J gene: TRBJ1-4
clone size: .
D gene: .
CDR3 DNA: TGTGCCAGCAGCCCCCCGGGGGGGGCAACTAATGAAAAACTGTTTTTT
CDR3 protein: CASSPPGGATNEKLFF

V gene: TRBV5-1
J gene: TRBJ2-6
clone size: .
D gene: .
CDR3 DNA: TGCGCCAGCAGCTTGGCACACCAAACCTCTGGGGCCAACGTCCTGACTTTC
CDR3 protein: CASSLAHQTSGANVLTF

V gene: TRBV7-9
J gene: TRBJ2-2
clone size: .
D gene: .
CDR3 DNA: TGTGCCAGCAGCTTAGGACCGTTCAACACCGGGGAGCTGTTTTTT
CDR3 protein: CASSLGPFNTGELFF

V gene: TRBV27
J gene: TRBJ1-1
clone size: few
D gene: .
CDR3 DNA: TGTGCCAGCAGTTCCCGAGAAAGGGACACTGAAGCTTTCTTT
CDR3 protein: CASSSRERDTEAFF

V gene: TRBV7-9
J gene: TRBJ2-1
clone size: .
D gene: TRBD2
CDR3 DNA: TGTGCCAGCAGCTTAACTAGCGGGCGGGAGATAGTCCATTATGAGCAGTTCTTC
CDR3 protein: CASSLTSGREIVHYEQFF

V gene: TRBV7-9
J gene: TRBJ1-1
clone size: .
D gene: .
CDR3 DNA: TGTGCCAGCAGCTTAGAAGGAGGGACCCACTCTGAAGCTTTCTTT
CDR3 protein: CASSLEGGTHSEAFF

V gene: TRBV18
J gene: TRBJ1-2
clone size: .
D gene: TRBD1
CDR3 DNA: TGTGCCAGCTCAGCACAGGGGGACTCTAACTATGGCTACACCTTC
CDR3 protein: CASSAQGDSNYGYTF